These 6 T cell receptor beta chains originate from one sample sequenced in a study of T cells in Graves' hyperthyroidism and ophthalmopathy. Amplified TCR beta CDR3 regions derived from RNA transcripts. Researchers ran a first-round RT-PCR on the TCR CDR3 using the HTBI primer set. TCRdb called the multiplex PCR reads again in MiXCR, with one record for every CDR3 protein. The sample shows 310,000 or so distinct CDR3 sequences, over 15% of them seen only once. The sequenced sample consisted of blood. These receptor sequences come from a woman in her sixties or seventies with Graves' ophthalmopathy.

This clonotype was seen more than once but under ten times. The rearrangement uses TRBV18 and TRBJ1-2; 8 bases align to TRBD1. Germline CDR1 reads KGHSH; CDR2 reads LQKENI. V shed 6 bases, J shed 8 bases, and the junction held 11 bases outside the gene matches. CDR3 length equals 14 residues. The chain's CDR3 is CASSTTQQGGGYTF. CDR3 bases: TGTGCCAGCTCCACTACCCAACAGGGGGGCGGCTACACCTTC.

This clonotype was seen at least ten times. DNA for the CDR3: TGCAGTGCTAGAGCAGCCAGGGACACTGAAGCTTTCTTT. Its protein is CSARAARDTEAFF. The genes are TRBV20-1 and TRBJ1-1; D is possibly TRBD1 (5 bases). Between the trimmed V and J ends, which lost 1 base and 3 bases, there was a span of 9 bases. This CDR3 has 13 residues. CDR1 is DFQATT and CDR2 is SNEGSKA in the germline V gene (reference sequence).

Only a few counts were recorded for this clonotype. CDR3 sequence reads: CASSPLKGRSSPLHF. DNA of the CDR3: TGTGCCAGCTCACCACTGAAGGGGAGAAGTTCACCCCTCCACTTT. The rearrangement joins TRBV18 to TRBJ1-6; D is perhaps TRBD1 (5 bases). CDR3 length: 15 residues. CDR1 and CDR2 from the germline V gene are KGHSH and LQKENI. V gave up 1 base and J gave up 9 bases, with 13 bases separating them.

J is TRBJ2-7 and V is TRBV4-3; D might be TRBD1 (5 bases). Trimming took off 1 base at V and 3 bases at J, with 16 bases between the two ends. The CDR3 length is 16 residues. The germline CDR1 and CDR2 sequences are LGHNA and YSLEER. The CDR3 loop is CASSQVTSRAHYEQYF. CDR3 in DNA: TGCGCCAGCAGCCAAGTAACGTCCAGGGCCCACTACGAGCAGTACTTC.

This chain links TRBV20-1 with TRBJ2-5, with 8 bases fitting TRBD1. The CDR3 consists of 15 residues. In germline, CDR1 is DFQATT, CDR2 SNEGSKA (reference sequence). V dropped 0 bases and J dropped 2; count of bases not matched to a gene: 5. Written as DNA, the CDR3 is TGCAGTGCTAGAGATCCCCGGACAGGGCAAGAGACCCAGTACTTC. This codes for CSARDPRTGQETQYF.

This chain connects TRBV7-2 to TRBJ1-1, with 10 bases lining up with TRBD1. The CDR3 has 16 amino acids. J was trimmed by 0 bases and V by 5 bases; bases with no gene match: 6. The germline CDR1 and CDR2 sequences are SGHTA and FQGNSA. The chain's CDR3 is CASSVWTGGVNTEAFF. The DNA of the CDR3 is TGTGCCAGCAGCGTATGGACAGGGGGTGTGAACACTGAAGCTTTCTTT.